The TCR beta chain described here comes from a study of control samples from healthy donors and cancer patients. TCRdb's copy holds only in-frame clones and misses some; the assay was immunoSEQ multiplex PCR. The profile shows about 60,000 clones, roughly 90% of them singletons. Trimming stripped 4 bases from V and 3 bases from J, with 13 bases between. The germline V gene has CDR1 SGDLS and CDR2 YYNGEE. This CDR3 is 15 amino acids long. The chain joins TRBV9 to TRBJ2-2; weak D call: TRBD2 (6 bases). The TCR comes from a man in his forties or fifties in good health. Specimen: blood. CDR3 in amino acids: CASSLRDSYTGELFF. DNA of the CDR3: TGTGCCAGCAGCCTGAGGGACTCTTACACCGGGGAGCTGTTTTTT. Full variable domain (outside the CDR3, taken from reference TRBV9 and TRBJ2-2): DSGVTQTPKHLITATGQRVTLRCSPRSGDLSVYWYQQSLDQGLQFLIQYYNGEERAKGNILERFSAQQFPDLHSELNLSSLELGDSALYFCASSLRDSYTGELFFGEGSRLTVL.